These T cell receptor beta chains were read from a single sample in a study of radiotherapy plus CTLA-4 blockade in lung cancer. The protocol was immunoSEQ multiplex PCR, while the TCRdb copy is restricted to in-frame clones and leaves out a portion. The table lists tens of thousands of clones, 76% of them singletons. The sequences come from peripheral blood, collected from a patient treated with radiotherapy plus ipilimumab. The receptors originated from a human donor with non-small cell lung cancer who had stable disease on radiotherapy plus ipilimumab. CDR3s include the opening cysteine and the closing phenylalanine or tryptophan. Fields, in order: V gene, clone size, CDR3 protein. Only some rows state a clone size, as once, few, many or a class for expanded clones.

TRBV6-4 . CASSEGTDTQYF
TRBV19 . CATMTGDGSNQPQHF
TRBV9 . CASSAVGQGDGYTF
TRBV12-2 . CASGQAGRGLEKLFF
TRBV13 many CARSSGQGGGYGYTF
TRBV7-9 . CASSLGQETQYF
TRBV5-6 . CASSPNGGGNQPQHF
TRBV5-4 . CASRPGQGAKAHQPQHF
TRBV7-9 . CASSLSQGMNTEAFF
TRBV5-6 . CASSQITGNAGANVLTF
TRBV10-1 . CASSPSINQPQHF
TRBV6-5 . CASSYGEWELFF
TRBV30 . CAWHSGDLSGNTIYF
TRBV19 few CASSDRASYQPQHF
TRBV6-6 . CASSRGADGYTF
TRBV18 few CASSPVGQGAGDEQFF
TRBV18 . CASSPDEAQYF
TRBV13 once CASRPRGSGANVLTF
TRBV11-2 . CASSLLGGSNEKLFF
TRBV5-1 . CASSLVGGARGQETQYF
TRBV5-8 . CASSLEQGFTDTQYF
TRBV2 . CASRFAAGGGEQYF
TRBV28 once CASTALGESYGYTF
TRBV21-1 . CASRDMVATARKNIQYF
TRBV2 . CATSTDRQAKNIQYF
TRBV27 . CASNQRGDPEAFF
TRBV6-5 . CASRGTPDASGPLHF
TRBV11-2 . CASSLVWRDTQYF
TRBV6-6 . CASRGQAYYGYTF
TRBV27 . CASSLSIAGEYEQYF
TRBV27 . CASSLFPFAGQLIGNEQFF
TRBV28 . CASSLDRWYGYTF
TRBV7-9 . CASSLMRGGIGQFF
TRBV19 . CASSIMGGSRGYTF
TRBV4-2 . CASSQELAGASQETQYF
TRBV6-4 . CASSPTGQAYEQYF
TRBV7-9 . CASSPYLQGTDTQYF
TRBV28 few CASSRRDRAGNTIYF
TRBV6-5 . CASSYQAETDQPQHF
TRBV6-5 . CASSLETRAPEAFF
TRBV10-2 few CASSEQDPNQPQHF
TRBV2 . CASSQGAREVETQYF
TRBV12-5 . CASSYSWETQYF
TRBV10-2 few CASRRRRGSSYNEQFF
TRBV6-9 . CASSQGAGNQPQHF
TRBV28 many CASSPAGSIGTEAFF
TRBV6-5 few CASSSRQGGQPQHF